The 13 T cell receptor beta chains below come from one sample, sequenced in a study of T cells in tuberculosis. TCRdb's copy holds only in-frame clones and misses some; the assay was immunoSEQ multiplex PCR. Of about 58,000 clones detected, roughly 88% appear once; the ten largest clones hold 21%. Thawed, overnight-rested PBMC were stained with GMM-loaded CD1B tetramer, viability dye and anti-CD3, then sorted. CD1B tetramers were loaded with Rhodococcus equi-derived C32 glucose monomycolate. Sequencing input: CD1b-GMM tetramer-negative cells sorted from PBMCs. All receptors derive from an adult woman with latent tuberculosis.

The chain joins TRBV4-1 to TRBJ2-7, with a tentative D call TRBD2 (6 bases). Germline lookup yields CDR1 MGHRA and CDR2 YSYEKL. Trimming shortened V by 0 bases and J by 4 bases, and 13 bases separated the two germline ends. This CDR3 region has 15 residues. CDR3 sequence: CASSQEETRTYEQYF. In nucleotides, the CDR3 is TGCGCCAGCAGCCAAGAAGAGACTAGGACGTACGAGCAGTACTTC.

The genes are TRBV5-1 and TRBJ1-1, with 7 nucleotides matching TRBD1. V gave up 0 bases and J gave up 6 bases; unmatched junction bases: 8. The germline gives CDR1 SGHRS, CDR2 YFSETQ. CDR3 length equals 15 residues. Here the CDR3 DNA reads TGCGCCAGCAGCTTGGAATCGGGCAGGGGGGCTGAAGCTTTCTTT. This gives the protein CASSLESGRGAEAFF. Using reference TRBV5-1 and TRBJ1-1 for the parts outside the CDR3, the full variable domain is KAGVTQTPRYLIKTRGQQVTLSCSPISGHRSVSWYQQTPGQGLQFLFEYFSETQRNKGNFPGRFSGRQFSNSRSEMNVSTLELGDSALYLCASSLESGRGAEAFFGQGTRLTVV.

The V gene is TRBV18, the J gene TRBJ1-3; TRBD1 is a possible D gene (6 bases). Germline lookup yields CDR1 KGHSH and CDR2 LQKENI. CDR3 size: 14 residues. Trimming removed 4 bases from V and 8 bases from J, with 15 bases in between. Here the CDR3 DNA reads TGTGCCAGCTCACAACAGGGTCCCGGAGACACCATATATTTT. Translating it yields CASSQQGPGDTIYF. The full variable domain, its missing parts supplied by reference TRBV18 and TRBJ1-3, is NAGVMQNPRHLVRRRGQEARLRCSPMKGHSHVYWYRQLPEEGLKFMVYLQKENIIDESGMPKERFSAEFPKEGPSILRIQQVVRGDSAAYFCASSQQGPGDTIYFGEGSWLTVV.

This clone showed up just a few times. The V and J genes are TRBV7-9 and TRBJ1-3, with TRBD1 as a possible D gene (5 bases). The CDR3 runs to 17 residues. V was trimmed by 1 base and J by 1 base, leaving 14 bases between them. Germline V lookup: CDR1 SEHNR, CDR2 FQNEAQ (reference sequence). The CDR3 loop is CASSLGGREVSGNTIYF. In nucleotides, the CDR3 is TGTGCCAGCAGCTTAGGGGGCAGGGAGGTTTCTGGAAACACCATATATTTT. Supplemented by reference TRBV7-9 and TRBJ1-3, the full variable domain reads DTGVSQNPRHKITKRGQNVTFRCDPISEHNRLYWYRQTLGQGPEFLTYFQNEAQLEKSRLLSDRFSAERPKGSFSTLEIQRTEQGDSAMYLCASSLGGREVSGNTIYFGEGSWLTVV.

This chain uses TRBV7-9 with TRBJ2-7, with TRBD2 identical over 7 bases. The germline CDR1 and CDR2 sequences are SEHNR and FQNEAQ (reference sequence). The CDR3 is 14 amino acids. The V segment lost 3 bases and the J segment 5 bases; nucleotides outside the gene matches: 7. For the CDR3, the DNA is TGTGCCAGCAGCTTTGGGCGGGAGTGGGACGAGCAGTACTTC. It codes for CASSFGREWDEQYF. Full variable domain (outside the CDR3, taken from reference TRBV7-9 and TRBJ2-7): DTGVSQNPRHKITKRGQNVTFRCDPISEHNRLYWYRQTLGQGPEFLTYFQNEAQLEKSRLLSDRFSAERPKGSFSTLEIQRTEQGDSAMYLCASSFGREWDEQYFGPGTRLTVT.

This clone was picked up one time. The chain is built from TRBV7-2 and TRBJ1-2; D perhaps matches TRBD1 (5 bases). Germline V lookup: CDR1 SGHTA, CDR2 FQGNSA. The CDR3 is made up of 15 amino acids. Trimming took off 3 bases at V and 1 base at J, with 12 bases between the two ends. CDR3 in DNA: TGTGCCAGCAGCTTGCGCGGGGGTCTTAACTATGGCTACACCTTC. This codes for CASSLRGGLNYGYTF. Together with reference TRBV7-2 and TRBJ1-2, the CDR3 gives the full variable domain: GAGVSQSPSNKVTEKGKDVELRCDPISGHTALYWYRQSLGQGLEFLIYFQGNSAPDKSGLPSDRFSAERTGGSVSTLTIQRTQQEDSAVYLCASSLRGGLNYGYTFGSGTRLTVV.

The genes are TRBV30 and TRBJ1-2; 8 nucleotides agree with TRBD1. CDR3 length: 14 residues. Germline loops: CDR1 GTSNPN, CDR2 SVGIG (reference sequence). The ends lost 3 bases at V and 8 bases at J; junction bases unmatched: 11. The CDR3 DNA reads as TGTGCCTGGAGCCAGGGGGCCCTCCTCGGAGGCTACACCTTC. This translates into CAWSQGALLGGYTF.

The chain recombines TRBV4-3 with TRBJ1-1; TRBD1 matches 8 bases. Unmatched junction bases numbered 16, after V lost 0 bases and J lost 7 bases. CDR3 length: 18 residues. Germline V gives CDR1 LGHNA, CDR2 YSLEER. The CDR3 region has the DNA TGCGCCAGCAGCCAAGAGCCCCGCGGGACAGGTATTCATGATGAAGCTTTCTTT. Its translation: CASSQEPRGTGIHDEAFF.

The chain uses TRBV2 and TRBJ1-5; tentative D call: TRBD1 (6 bases). With 6 bases removed from V and 6 bases from J, the gap between germline ends came to 15 bases. The CDR3 has 14 residues. Germline lookup yields CDR1 SNHLY and CDR2 FYNNEI. CDR3 protein: CASRLGQSGQPQHF. CDR3 nucleotides: TGTGCCAGCAGGCTCGGACAGAGTGGTCAGCCCCAGCATTTT. The full variable domain, rest sourced from reference TRBV2 and TRBJ1-5, is EPEVTQTPSHQVTQMGQEVILRCVPISNHLYFYWYRQILGQKVEFLVSFYNNEISEKSEIFDDQFSVERPDGSNFTLKIRSTKLEDSAMYFCASRLGQSGQPQHFGDGTRLSIL.

This clone was detected once. The chain is built from TRBV7-2 and TRBJ1-2; a weak D match, TRBD1 (6 bases). The CDR3 consists of 15 residues. Trimming removed 5 bases at V and 2 bases at J, with 15 bases between. The germline gives CDR1 SGHTA, CDR2 FQGNSA. CDR3 DNA sequence: TGTGCCAGCAGCCCACAGGGATGGCTGAACTATGGCTACACCTTC. It encodes CASSPQGWLNYGYTF.

The chain recombines TRBV7-3 with TRBJ2-7; 7 bases are a match to TRBD2. Germline assignment: CDR1 SGHTA and CDR2 FQGTGA. There are 12 residues in the CDR3. The V and J ends lost 5 bases and 7 bases, in that order; junction bases with no gene match: 5. The CDR3 bases are TGTGCCAGCAGCCCCGCCGGGGGGGAGCAGTACTTC. Amino acids: CASSPAGGEQYF.

The V gene is TRBV6-4, the J gene TRBJ2-3, with a tentative D call TRBD2 (6 bases). Between the trimmed V and J ends, which lost 4 bases and 3 bases, there was a span of 11 bases. Germline CDR1 is MRHNA and CDR2 is SNTAGT. CDR3 size: 14 residues. In DNA, the CDR3 is TGTGCCAGCAGTGCCGGGACTTCGACAGATACGCAGTATTTT. Translation: CASSAGTSTDTQYF.

The CDR3 region is CASRRGGGREETQYF. The CDR3 DNA reads TGTGCCAGCAGGCGAGGTGGGGGCCGTGAAGAGACCCAGTACTTC. V gene TRBV7-2 combines with J gene TRBJ2-5; TRBD1 is a possible D gene (6 bases). In germline, CDR1 is SGHTA, CDR2 FQGNSA. CDR3 length: 15 amino acids. V lost 6 bases and J lost 3, with 17 bases in between.